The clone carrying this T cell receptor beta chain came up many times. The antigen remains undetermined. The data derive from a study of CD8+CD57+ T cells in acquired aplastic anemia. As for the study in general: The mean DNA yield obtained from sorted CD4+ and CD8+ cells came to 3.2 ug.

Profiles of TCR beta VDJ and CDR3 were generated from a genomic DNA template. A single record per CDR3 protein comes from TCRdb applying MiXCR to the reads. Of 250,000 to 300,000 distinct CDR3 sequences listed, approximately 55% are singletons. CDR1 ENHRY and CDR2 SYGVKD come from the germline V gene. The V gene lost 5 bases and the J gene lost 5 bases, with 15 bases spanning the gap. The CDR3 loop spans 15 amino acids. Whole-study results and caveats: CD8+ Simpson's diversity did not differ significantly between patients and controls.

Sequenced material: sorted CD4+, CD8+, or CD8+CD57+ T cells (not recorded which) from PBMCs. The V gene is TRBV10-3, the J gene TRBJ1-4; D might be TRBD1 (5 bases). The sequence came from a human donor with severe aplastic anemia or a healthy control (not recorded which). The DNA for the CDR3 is TGTGCCATCAGTCCTACCGGGACGGTGAATGAAAAACTGTTTTTT. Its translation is CAISPTGTVNEKLFF.